A single sample gave rise to the 10 T cell receptor beta chains below, sequenced in a study of T cell repertoires in cytomegalovirus infection. TCRdb re-analysed the reads in MiXCR, keeping a single row per CDR3 protein. The profile shows around 450,000 distinct CDR3 sequences, 31% of them singletons. Sequencing used PBMCs. The source of these receptors is a human donor in good health (CMV status not recorded). Some clones in this sample may be carry-over from other donors' samples.

Notes on this clonotype: The junction and the germline gene differ at one end; a read error may be behind it. The V and J genes are TRBV7-2 and TRBJ1-5; maybe TRBD1 (5 bases). Germline V CDR1 and CDR2: SGHTA, FQGNSA. The CDR3 loop spans 17 amino acids. The CDR3 DNA reads as TGTGCCAGAAGCTTAAAATCGGACACTGGTTTGAATCAGCCCCAGCATTTT. It specifies CARSLKSDTGLNQPQHF.

In this sample, this clonotype turned up many times. The chain recombines TRBV7-2 with TRBJ2-1; TRBD2 agrees at 7 bases. CDR3 length: 15 residues. From germline, CDR1 is SGHTA and CDR2 FQGNSA. With 2 bases clipped from V and 2 bases from J, the junction kept 3 bases outside the gene matches. The CDR3 coding sequence is TGTGCCAGCAGCTTACATGGGGGGGCCTACAATGAGCAGTTCTTC. Translation gives CASSLHGGAYNEQFF.

J is TRBJ2-5 and V is TRBV29-1; D is perhaps TRBD2 (5 bases). This CDR3 is built from 13 residues. The germline V gene has CDR1 SQVTM and CDR2 ANQGSEA. The V gene lost 4 bases and the J gene lost 4 bases, with 13 bases spanning the gap. This chain's CDR3 is CSVGRDSAETQYF. Here the CDR3 DNA reads TGCAGCGTTGGAAGGGATAGCGCAGAGACCCAGTACTTC.

This chain connects TRBV6-5 to TRBJ1-2; TRBD1 matches at 7 bases. The ends lost 4 bases at V and 4 bases at J; junction bases unmatched: 15. This CDR3 region has 17 residues. Germline V gene lookup returns CDR1 MNHEY and CDR2 SVGAGI. The CDR3 here is CASSSPRTGGSSYGYTF. Written as DNA, the CDR3 is TGTGCCAGCAGTTCACCGCGGACAGGCGGATCTTCCTATGGCTACACCTTC.

The rearrangement uses TRBV7-8 and TRBJ1-4; D not certain. The V and J ends lost 5 bases and 0 bases respectively, with 10 bases between them. Per the germline V gene, CDR1 is SGHVS and CDR2 is FQNEAQ. The CDR3 sequence is 15 residues long. The CDR3 loop reads CASSPGRATNEKLFF. In nucleotides, the CDR3 is TGTGCCAGCAGCCCAGGACGCGCAACTAATGAAAAACTGTTTTTT.

With regard to this clonotype: A read error is possible here, since a much larger clone lies one base away. The chain employs TRBV7-2 and TRBJ1-2; TRBD1 might be the D (5 bases). The V gene's germline CDR1 is SGHTA and CDR2 FQGNSA. This CDR3 has 14 amino acids. The CDR3 DNA sequence: TGTGCCAGCAGCTTAGATTCGGACATCGGTGGCCACACCTTC. Its protein is CASSLDSDIGGHTF. The entire variable domain, with the rest obtained from reference TRBV7-2 and TRBJ1-2, is as follows: GAGVSQSPSNKVTEKGKDVELRCDPISGHTALYWYRQSLGQGLEFLIYFQGNSAPDKSGLPSDRFSAERTGGSVSTLTIQRTQQEDSAVYLCASSLDSDIGGHTFGSGTRLTVV.

This clonotype came up a few times. The chain recombines TRBV6-5 with TRBJ2-1; D perhaps matches TRBD2 (6 bases). CDR3 size: 15 residues. The germline CDR1 and CDR2 sequences are MNHEY and SVGAGI. With 4 bases removed from V and 8 bases from J, the gap between germline ends came to 18 bases. CDR3 amino acids: CASSSPRSGSDEQFF. The CDR3 DNA is TGTGCCAGCAGTTCCCCCCGAAGCGGGTCTGATGAGCAGTTCTTC.

This clonotype appeared a few times. The chain links TRBV14 to TRBJ2-7; perhaps TRBD2 as D (6 bases). This CDR3 region has 14 residues. The V end was cut by 4 bases, the J end by 7 bases, with 17 bases between. Germline V gene lookup returns CDR1 SGHDN and CDR2 FVKESK. Here the CDR3 reads CASSRDFPPSEQYF. CDR3 bases: TGTGCCAGCAGCCGGGACTTTCCGCCTTCGGAGCAGTACTTC.

This clonotype was found many times. The rearrangement uses TRBV12-3 or TRBV12-4 and TRBJ2-6, with 9 bases matching TRBD1. The CDR3 spans 17 residues. Unmatched junction bases numbered 5, after V lost 5 bases and J lost 0 bases. The CDR3 region has the DNA TGTGCCAGCAGTCCAAGGACAGGGGCCTCTGGGGCCAACGTCCTGACTTTC. Encoded protein: CASSPRTGASGANVLTF.

This clonotype was seen a few times. V is TRBV18 and J is TRBJ1-1; D perhaps matches TRBD1 (6 bases). Trimming took off 3 bases at V and 0 bases at J, with 14 bases between the two ends. From germline, CDR1 is KGHSH and CDR2 LQKENI. The CDR3 loop spans 16 amino acids. The CDR3 DNA follows: TGTGCCAGCTCACCTCAGGGGTTAGGACTGAACACTGAAGCTTTCTTT. Protein sequence: CASSPQGLGLNTEAFF.